These 20 T cell receptor beta chains were all obtained from the same sample, sequenced in a study of T cell repertoires in cytomegalovirus infection. No antigens are known for them. TCRdb ran MiXCR on the reads and lists one entry per CDR3 protein. The profile shows hundreds of thousands of distinct CDR3 sequences, around 29% of them singletons. The sequenced sample was cultured CD8+ T cells from PBMCs, obtained from culture after CMV antigen stimulation. Receptors were obtained from a human donor in good health (CMV status not recorded). Some clones in this sample may be carry-over from other donors' samples.

This clonotype was observed a few times. The CDR3 loop is CSARGGEGLAKNIQYF. CDR3 sequence (DNA): TGCAGTGCTAGAGGGGGGGAGGGACTAGCCAAAAACATTCAGTACTTC. The chain carries TRBV20-1 and TRBJ2-4, with 7 positions matching TRBD2. Germline V gene sequence: CDR1 DFQATT, CDR2 SNEGSKA (reference sequence). The CDR3 length is 16 residues. Trimming at V came to 1 base and at J to 0 bases, leaving 6 bases not matched to a gene.

This clonotype was detected a few times. This rearrangement joins TRBV12-3 or TRBV12-4 to TRBJ2-7, with D perhaps TRBD2 (6 bases). The CDR3 totals 18 residues. Trimming removed 2 bases from V and 0 bases from J, with 20 bases in between. CDR3 bases: TGTGCCAGCAGTTTACCCCCCTGGAGGGGTCAGGACTCCTACGAGCAGTACTTC. It translates to CASSLPPWRGQDSYEQYF.

The chain uses TRBV12-3 or TRBV12-4 and TRBJ2-1; 7 bases align to TRBD2. The CDR3 is made up of 13 amino acids. J was trimmed by 3 bases and V by 7 bases; bases with no gene match: 3. The CDR3: CASKLASYNEQFF. The CDR3, as DNA: TGTGCCAGCAAACTAGCGAGCTACAATGAGCAGTTCTTC.

In its sample, this clonotype was seen a few times. The genes are TRBV4-1 and TRBJ2-7; 7 bases are shared with TRBD1. The length of the CDR3 is 14 residues. Germline trimming cut 4 bases from V and 5 bases from J; bases unmatched to any gene: 8. Germline CDR1 is MGHRA and CDR2 is YSYEKL. The chain's CDR3 is CASSLDRAANEQYF. DNA for the CDR3: TGCGCCAGCAGCCTCGACAGGGCGGCCAACGAGCAGTACTTC.

This sequence joins TRBV4-1 and TRBJ2-6; D remains ambiguous. Germline values: CDR1 MGHRA, CDR2 YSYEKL. V was cut by 0 bases and J by 0 bases, with 12 bases left in between. The CDR3 is 18 residues long. This CDR3 reads CASSQEQPRTSGANVLTF. Written as DNA, the CDR3 is TGCGCCAGCAGCCAAGAACAGCCTCGAACCTCTGGGGCCAACGTCCTGACTTTC.

This chain joins TRBV7-6 and TRBJ1-1; perhaps TRBD1 as D (6 bases). The CDR3 contains 17 residues. The V gene lost 2 bases and the J gene lost 5 bases, with 21 bases spanning the gap. The germline V gene has CDR1 SGHVS and CDR2 FNYEAQ. The CDR3 DNA sequence: TGTGCCAGCAGCTTAAGGGGGGGCATTAAGGAGGGAACTGAAGCTTTCTTT. Translated, it gives CASSLRGGIKEGTEAFF. Full variable domain (remainder filled in from reference TRBV7-6 and TRBJ1-1): GAGVSQSPRYKVTKRGQDVALRCDPISGHVSLYWYRQALGQGPEFLTYFNYEAQQDKSGLPNDRFSAERPEGSISTLTIQRTEQRDSAMYRCASSLRGGIKEGTEAFFGQGTRLTVV.

This clonotype appeared a few times. V is TRBV5-6 and J is TRBJ1-2, with 7 bases that match TRBD1. Germline V gene data show CDR1 as SGHDT and CDR2 as YYEEEE. This CDR3 is built from 19 residues. Trimming took 1 base from V and 2 from J; bases not matched to a gene: 17. DNA for the CDR3: TGTGCCAGCAGCTTGATCCTCCGCTCCGGTGGACAGGACAACTATGGCTACACCTTC. This gives the protein CASSLILRSGGQDNYGYTF. Full variable domain (outside the CDR3, taken from reference TRBV5-6 and TRBJ1-2): DAGVTQSPTHLIKTRGQQVTLRCSPKSGHDTVSWYQQALGQGPQFIFQYYEEEERQRGNFPDRFSGHQFPNYSSELNVNALLLGDSALYLCASSLILRSGGQDNYGYTFGSGTRLTVV.

The chain joins TRBV27 to TRBJ2-1; D call uncertain. Trimming pared 2 bases from V and 2 bases from J, leaving 7 bases between. The CDR3 contains 14 residues. Looked up from germline, CDR1 is MNHEY and CDR2 is SMNVEV (reference sequence). Here the CDR3 DNA reads TGTGCCAGCAGTTTAGATTCAGCCTACAATGAGCAGTTCTTC. It codes for CASSLDSAYNEQFF.

This clonotype has just a few counts. This chain links TRBV19 with TRBJ1-1; D remains unclear. Trimming left V 3 bases short and J 4 bases short, with 3 bases between. Looked up from germline, CDR1 is LNHDA and CDR2 is SQIVND (reference sequence). The CDR3 has 11 amino acids. The CDR3, as DNA: TGTGCCAGTAGTATCGCCACTGAAGCTTTCTTT. The encoded protein is CASSIATEAFF.

There are many counts of this clonotype. The chain joins TRBV7-9 to TRBJ2-7; D is unresolved. Germline CDR1 reads SEHNR; CDR2 reads FQNEAQ (reference sequence). Trimming shortened V by 5 bases and J by 0 bases, and 17 bases separated the two germline ends. CDR3 length equals 16 residues. The CDR3 DNA follows: TGTGCCAGCAGCCCGGACCATCTCCCCCGCTCCTACGAGCAGTACGTC. The encoded protein is CASSPDHLPRSYEQYV.

The chain combines TRBV27 with TRBJ1-1; TRBD1 is a possible D gene (5 bases). The germline V gene has CDR1 MNHEY and CDR2 SMNVEV (reference sequence). Trimming cost V 7 bases and J 4 bases, with 16 bases left between them. The CDR3 is made up of 14 amino acids. CDR3 in DNA: TGTGCCAGCACCTTTATCGAGGGGTTCACTGAAGCTTTCTTT. It translates to CASTFIEGFTEAFF.

This clonotype was observed a handful of times. The chain combines TRBV13 with TRBJ1-1, with D perhaps matching TRBD1 (5 bases). Germline V gene data show CDR1 as PRHDT and CDR2 as FYEKMQ (reference sequence). CDR3 length: 14 residues. Trimming removed 2 bases from V and 5 bases from J, with 12 bases in between. In nucleotides, the CDR3 is TGTGCCAGCAGCTTAATCCGGGGGACGACTGAAGCTTTCTTT. Protein sequence: CASSLIRGTTEAFF.

This clonotype has ten or more counts. CDR3 sequence reads: CASSSSGMDGDMNTEAFF. The CDR3 region has the DNA TGTGCCAGCAGCTCATCCGGAATGGACGGAGACATGAACACTGAAGCTTTCTTT. The chain joins TRBV7-6 to TRBJ1-1, with D unclear. The V end lost 4 bases, the J end lost 0 bases, and 21 bases lay between the germline ends. Germline CDR1 and CDR2: SGHVS and FNYEAQ. The CDR3 covers 18 residues.

This clonotype was detected only a few times. The V gene is TRBV7-3, the J gene TRBJ2-7; D is possibly TRBD2 (6 bases). There are 15 residues in the CDR3. V was cut by 5 bases and J by 5 bases, with 19 bases left in between. Germline CDR1 and CDR2: SGHTA and FQGTGA. CDR3 residues: CASSVAGPSLDEQYV. CDR3 nucleotide sequence: TGTGCCAGCAGCGTCGCGGGGCCCAGCTTGGACGAGCAGTACGTC.

The chain has TRBV28 and TRBJ2-7; D is perhaps TRBD2 (6 bases). V was pared by 5 bases and J by 6 bases, with 14 bases between. CDR3 length equals 13 residues. Germline V CDR1 and CDR2: MDHEN, SYDVKM. The DNA of the CDR3 is TGTGCCAGCAGTGGGCCGACTAGATCCGAGCAGTACGTC. Amino acids: CASSGPTRSEQYV.

This clonotype has a count of ten or more. V gene TRBV12-3 or TRBV12-4 combines with J gene TRBJ2-7, with D unresolved. Deletions cut 2 bases from V and 6 bases from J, with 17 bases between. The CDR3 runs to 15 residues. This CDR3 reads CASSLSVGSGSEQYV. Here the CDR3 DNA reads TGTGCCAGCAGTTTATCGGTAGGGTCGGGCTCCGAGCAGTACGTC.

Notes on this clonotype: A much larger clone sits a single nucleotide away, making a read error possible. The V and J genes are TRBV12-5 and TRBJ2-7; no firm D call. Germline V CDR1 and CDR2: LGHNT, FRNRAP. V was clipped by 6 bases and J by 2 bases, with 5 bases between them. CDR3 length: 11 amino acids. As DNA, the CDR3 is TGTGCTAGTGGCCAGACCTACGAGCAGTACTTC. Translation: CASGQTYEQYF.

A remark on this clonotype: A junction boundary mismatches the germline segment, possibly from a read error. The V and J genes are TRBV5-8 and TRBJ2-7; 7 positions match TRBD2. CDR1 is SGHTS, CDR2 YDEGEE, per germline. CDR3 size: 16 residues. CDR3 nucleotide sequence: TGTGCCAGCAGCTCACGGGACGTCTTTACGGCGGGAGCACTACACTTC. Protein: CASSSRDVFTAGALHF.

The chain carries TRBV20-1 and TRBJ2-4; 10 bases line up with TRBD1. The CDR3 has 16 residues. Germline V gene lookup returns CDR1 DFQATT and CDR2 SNEGSKA (reference sequence). V lost 5 bases to trimming and J lost 0 bases; unmatched junction nucleotides: 7. The CDR3: CSAGDRGGEAKNIQYF. The CDR3 region has the DNA TGCAGTGCTGGGGACAGGGGAGGGGAAGCCAAAAACATTCAGTACTTC.

This chain uses TRBV15 with TRBJ1-1; D may be TRBD1 (6 bases). The CDR3 has 13 residues. V was trimmed by 5 bases and J by 8 bases, leaving 15 bases between them. Germline V CDR1 and CDR2: LNHNV, YYDKDF (reference sequence). CDR3 DNA sequence: TGTGCCACCAGCCTAAGTTGGGGGGCCGAAGCTTTCTTT. Translated: CATSLSWGAEAFF. The variable domain in full, with the rest retrieved from reference TRBV15 and TRBJ1-1, is DAMVIQNPRYQVTQFGKPVTLSCSQTLNHNVMYWYQQKSSQAPKLLFHYYDKDFNNEADTPDNFQSRRPNTSFCFLDIRSPGLGDTAMYLCATSLSWGAEAFFGQGTRLTVV.